Listed below are T cell receptor beta chains from one sample, sequenced in a study of CD8+CD57+ T cells in acquired aplastic anemia. TCRdb itself ran the reads through MiXCR, one entry per CDR3 protein. The repertoire has about 470,000 distinct CDR3 sequences, around 32% of them found once; the top ten carry around 0.82%. The material sequenced was sorted CD4+, CD8+, or CD8+CD57+ T cells (not recorded which) from PBMCs. Receptors originate from a human donor with aplastic anemia. The CDR3 runs from the conserved cysteine through the conserved F or W. Fields, in order: D gene, J gene, V gene, clone size, CDR3 protein, CDR3 DNA. D genes are given only for firm matches. Expanded clones are given a class, and other clones once, few, many or no size at all.

>TRBD2|TRBJ2-1|TRBV20-1|few
CSARDPWREGSGYNEQFF
TGCAGTGCTAGAGATCCGTGGCGGGAGGGCTCGGGGTACAATGAGCAGTTCTTC
>-|TRBJ1-2|TRBV6-1|few
CASSEVAVSGYTF
TGTGCCAGCAGTGAAGTAGCAGTTTCTGGCTACACCTTC
>TRBD1|TRBJ2-2|TRBV5-1|-
CASSTQGANTGELFF
TGCGCCAGCAGCACTCAGGGGGCCAACACCGGGGAGCTGTTTTTT
>TRBD1|TRBJ1-1|TRBV12-3/TRBV12-4|few
CASSETGSTEAFF
TGTGCCAGCAGTGAGACAGGGAGCACTGAAGCTTTCTTT
>-|TRBJ2-7|TRBV11-2|many
CASSLGAGPLSYEQYF
TGTGCCAGCAGCTTAGGGGCAGGGCCGCTCTCCTACGAGCAGTACTTC
>-|TRBJ2-3|TRBV7-6|-
CASSLKVVWRGDSTDTQYF
TGTGCCAGCAGCTTGAAGGTGGTATGGCGGGGCGATTCCACAGATACGCAGTATTTT
>TRBD2|TRBJ2-1|TRBV4-3|-
CASSQELAGGPVHEQFF
TGCGCCAGCAGCCAAGAACTAGCGGGGGGGCCTGTTCATGAGCAGTTCTTC
>-|TRBJ2-6|TRBV20-1|-
CSARDTGANVLTF
TGCAGTGCCCGGGACACTGGGGCCAACGTCCTGACTTTC
>TRBD2|TRBJ2-7|TRBV27|-
CASSAGTRGPEQYF
TGTGCCAGCAGTGCTGGGACTAGGGGACCCGAGCAGTACTTC
>-|TRBJ1-2|TRBV20-1|many
CSARWRPYGYTF
TGCAGTGCTAGATGGCGGCCCTATGGCTACACCTTC
>-|TRBJ1-2|TRBV4-1|many
CASSQDGVGRGYTF
TGCGCCAGCAGCCAAGATGGGGTTGGGCGTGGCTACACCTTC
>-|TRBJ1-2|TRBV29-1|once
CSVEGGSYGYTF
TGCAGCGTTGAAGGGGGGTCATATGGCTACACCTTC
>-|TRBJ2-7|TRBV20-1|many
CSASHGIGEQYF
TGCAGTGCTAGTCACGGGATCGGCGAGCAGTACTTC
>TRBD1|TRBJ2-1|TRBV20-1|many
CSASSWDRVPDEQFF
TGCAGTGCTAGCTCTTGGGACAGGGTCCCCGATGAGCAGTTCTTC
>TRBD2|TRBJ2-7|TRBV5-1|many
CASSLVSGSSYEQYF
TGCGCCAGCAGCTTGGTGAGCGGGAGCTCCTACGAGCAGTACTTC
>-|TRBJ1-6|TRBV12-3/TRBV12-4|few
CASSLKTGANSPLHF
TGTGCCAGCAGTCTCAAAACAGGTGCTAATTCACCCCTCCACTTT
>TRBD2|TRBJ2-1|TRBV7-3|many
CASSLGLAVNEQFF
TGTGCCAGCAGCCTGGGACTAGCGGTAAATGAGCAGTTCTTC
>-|TRBJ2-7|TRBV7-3|-
CASSFGQSWDEQYF
TGTGCCAGCAGCTTCGGACAGTCATGGGATGAGCAGTACTTC
>-|TRBJ1-6|TRBV10-3|-
CAISGRADSPLHF
TGTGCCATCAGCGGTAGGGCCGATTCACCCCTCCACTTT
>-|TRBJ2-1|TRBV2|many
CASSDPLDEQFF
TGTGCCAGCAGTGACCCCCTCGATGAGCAGTTCTTC
>-|TRBJ1-6|TRBV19|many
CASSIESGVFNSPLHF
TGTGCCAGTAGTATAGAGAGTGGCGTATTTAATTCACCCCTCCACTTT
>-|TRBJ1-2|TRBV7-2|many
CASSPAARENGYTF
TGTGCCAGCAGCCCCGCCGCCAGGGAGAATGGCTACACCTTC
>TRBD1|TRBJ1-2|TRBV10-3|-
CAISAATGGSGNTF
TGTGCCATCAGTGCAGCGACAGGGGGTAGTGGAAACACCTTC
>-|TRBJ1-3|TRBV3-1|-
CASSATDWSSGDTIYF
TGTGCCAGCAGCGCCACCGACTGGAGCTCTGGAGACACCATATATTTT
>TRBD1|TRBJ1-2|TRBV3-1|once
CAGSPDGTGGGYGYTF
TGTGCCGGCAGCCCAGACGGGACAGGGGGTGGGTATGGCTACACCTTC
>-|TRBJ2-7|TRBV27|few
CASSLLGNHYEQYF
TGTGCCAGCAGTTTATTAGGGAACCACTACGAGCAGTACTTC
>-|TRBJ2-1|TRBV11-2|-
CASSLEGGTPREQFF
TGTGCCAGCAGCTTAGAGGGCGGGACACCGAGAGAGCAGTTCTTC
>TRBD2|TRBJ2-5|TRBV4-1|-
CASSQGASGSLRETQYF
TGCGCCAGCAGCCAAGGGGCTAGCGGGAGTCTAAGGGAGACCCAGTACTTC
>-|TRBJ2-3|TRBV11-2|many
CASSLGPLRPDTQYF
TGTGCCAGCAGCCTGGGGCCTCTGAGGCCAGATACGCAGTATTTT
>-|TRBJ1-2|TRBV4-1|-
CASSQDSLGDYGYTF
TGCGCCAGCAGCCAAGATTCCCTCGGTGACTATGGCTACACCTTC
>-|TRBJ1-3|TRBV15|many
CATSRDKGSGNTIYF
TGTGCCACCAGCAGAGATAAAGGTTCTGGAAACACCATATATTTT
>-|TRBJ2-7|TRBV20-1|many
CSARDPVLAGRAYEQYF
TGCAGTGCTAGAGATCCCGTCCTCGCAGGGCGAGCCTACGAGCAGTACTTC
>TRBD1|TRBJ2-7|TRBV7-2|-
CASSFTGGPSYEQYF
TGTGCCAGCAGCTTCACAGGGGGCCCCTCCTACGAGCAGTACTTC
>-|TRBJ2-3|TRBV13|-
CASSLTGGALDTQYF
TGTGCCAGCAGCCTAACGGGGGGCGCATTGGATACGCAGTATTTT
>-|TRBJ1-5|TRBV15|many
CATSRELSSSQPQHF
TGTGCCACCAGCAGAGAGTTGTCCTCTTCACAGCCCCAGCATTTT
>TRBD1|TRBJ2-7|TRBV15|many
CATSDWTGEPYEQYF
TGTGCCACCAGCGATTGGACAGGGGAACCCTACGAGCAGTACTTC
>TRBD2|TRBJ2-5|TRBV5-1|few
CASTLLAGGVETQYF
TGCGCCAGCACCCTTCTAGCGGGGGGGGTAGAGACCCAGTACTTC
>TRBD1|TRBJ1-6|TRBV25-1|many
CASTQGGSNSPLHF
TGTGCCAGCACCCAGGGGGGATCCAATTCACCCCTCCACTTT
>-|TRBJ1-4|TRBV10-3|-
CAISESENGNEKLFF
TGTGCCATCAGTGAGTCCGAGAATGGTAATGAAAAACTGTTTTTT
>TRBD1|TRBJ2-1|TRBV4-2|-
CASSQGTGGADEQFF
TGTGCCAGCAGCCAAGGGACAGGGGGCGCGGATGAGCAGTTCTTC
>TRBD2|TRBJ2-3|TRBV10-3|-
CAISEGLAGSSTTQYF
TGTGCCATCAGTGAAGGACTAGCGGGGTCCTCAACTACGCAGTATTTT
>-|TRBJ1-2|TRBV4-3|few
CASSQGAGDYGYTF
TGCGCCAGCAGCCAGGGGGCAGGGGACTATGGCTACACCTTC
>TRBD1|TRBJ2-5|TRBV7-9|-
CASRVSGGKTQYF
TGTGCCAGCAGAGTTTCAGGGGGCAAGACCCAGTACTTC
>TRBD1|TRBJ1-5|TRBV20-1|many
CSARGGQGTDQPQHF
TGCAGTGCTAGAGGGGGACAGGGGACCGATCAGCCCCAGCATTTT
>-|TRBJ1-6|TRBV20-1|many
CSASPGDSPLHF
TGCAGTGCTAGCCCAGGGGATTCACCCCTCCACTTT
>-|TRBJ1-1|TRBV20-1|few
CSGRSGLANTEAFF
TGCAGTGGCAGGTCAGGGCTGGCGAACACTGAAGCTTTCTTT
>TRBD1|TRBJ2-7|TRBV19|many
CASSSRGRAGEQYF
TGTGCCAGTAGTTCCAGGGGGCGCGCAGGGGAGCAGTACTTC
>TRBD1|TRBJ1-6|TRBV5-1|few
CASSLGAGGLVDSPLHF
TGCGCCAGCAGCTTAGGGGCAGGGGGCTTGGTAGATTCACCCCTCCACTTT
>TRBD1|TRBJ1-5|TRBV20-1|many
CSAPTGGNQPQHF
TGCAGTGCACCGACAGGGGGCAATCAGCCCCAGCATTTT
>TRBD1|TRBJ2-2|TRBV11-2|-
CASFRTGGRVTGELFF
TGTGCCAGCTTCCGGACAGGGGGACGCGTCACCGGGGAGCTGTTTTTT
>TRBD2|TRBJ2-7|TRBV29-1|-
CSAESSGGPYYEQYF
TGCAGTGCTGAATCTAGCGGGGGGCCCTACTACGAGCAGTACTTC
>TRBD1|TRBJ2-7|TRBV20-1|many
CSARNPSGQPIPEQYF
TGCAGTGCTAGAAACCCGTCGGGACAGCCTATCCCCGAGCAGTACTTC
>TRBD2|TRBJ2-7|TRBV19|many
CASSFSGRAGNEQYF
TGTGCCAGTAGTTTTAGCGGGAGGGCCGGTAACGAGCAGTACTTC
>TRBD1|TRBJ1-2|TRBV7-8|many
CASSRTGGFYGYTF
TGTGCCAGCAGCCGGACAGGGGGGTTCTATGGCTACACCTTC